Each of the 32 T cell receptor beta chains below was sequenced from the same sample in a study of naive and memory T cell subsets. Study results and caveats: Naive repertoires, especially CD8, held a few larger clonotypes, possibly memory cells re-expressing CD45RA.

An equimolar mix of two oligonucleotides served as the beta constant-region primer for TRBC1 and TRBC2. Four rounds of PCR amplified the ligated cDNA using nested alpha and beta constant-region primers plus SP2. TCRdb redid the calling of the UMI-ligation and nested PCR reads with MiXCR, one entry per CDR3 protein. The sample includes over 80,000 distinct CDR3 sequences, around 11% of them seen just once. Their specific antigens are unknown. What was sequenced was naive CD4+ T cells from blood. The receptors derive from a human donor in good health.

This clonotype was detected a few times. Here the CDR3 DNA reads TGTGCCAGCAGAAGGACAGTCTACAATGAGCAGTTCTTC. Translating it yields CASRRTVYNEQFF. This sequence joins TRBV6-1 and TRBJ2-1; TRBD1 might be the D (6 bases). The CDR3 runs 13 residues. The germline V gene encodes CDR1 MNHNS and CDR2 SASEGT. V lost 6 bases and J lost 3, with 9 bases in between.

The genes are TRBV6-2 or TRBV6-3 and TRBJ1-1, with D possibly being TRBD1 (5 bases). CDR3 length: 13 amino acids. V dropped 6 bases and J dropped 8 bases, with 16 bases sitting between them. In germline, CDR1 is MNHEY, CDR2 SVGEGT. The CDR3 sequence is CASRPTAGDEAFF. CDR3 bases: TGTGCCAGCAGGCCCACTGCCGGGGACGAAGCTTTCTTT.

V gene TRBV24-1 combines with J gene TRBJ2-1, with 12 bases lining up with TRBD2. The V gene's germline CDR1 is KGHDR and CDR2 SFDVKD. The CDR3 sequence is 19 residues long. Losses at the gene ends were 3 bases for V and 6 bases for J; bases not matched to a gene: 14. In nucleotides, the CDR3 is TGTGCCACCAGTGATCCTGGGGCTATGACTAGCGGGAGTTTCAATGAGCAGTTCTTC. Its translation is CATSDPGAMTSGSFNEQFF.

V usage is TRBV12-3 or TRBV12-4 and J usage is TRBJ2-7; 7 nucleotides agree with TRBD1. This CDR3 spans 15 amino acids. V shed 4 bases, J shed 0 bases, and the junction held 6 bases outside the gene matches. CDR3: CASSSWDSLSYEQYF. CDR3 nucleotides: TGTGCCAGCAGTTCCTGGGACAGCCTCTCCTACGAGCAGTACTTC.

The CDR3 sequence: CASSFWTGGQETQYF. The CDR3 bases are TGTGCCAGCAGCTTTTGGACAGGGGGGCAAGAGACCCAGTACTTC. The rearrangement links TRBV7-9 to TRBJ2-5, with TRBD1 matching over 10 bases. CDR1 SEHNR and CDR2 FQNEAQ come from the germline V gene (reference sequence). The CDR3 is made up of 15 amino acids. V shed 3 bases and J 2 bases; nucleotides not matched to a gene: 3.

This clonotype was counted ten times or more. The chain recombines TRBV6-2 or TRBV6-3 with TRBJ2-6; D perhaps matches TRBD2 (5 bases). CDR1 is MNHEY and CDR2 is SVGEGT in the germline V gene. V was cut by 5 bases and J by 0 bases, with 11 bases left in between. This CDR3 spans 16 amino acids. CDR3 in amino acids: CASSGEFLSGANVLTF. CDR3 coding DNA: TGTGCCAGCAGTGGGGAGTTCCTCTCTGGGGCCAACGTCCTGACTTTC.

This clonotype was found a few times. The J gene is TRBJ2-1, the V gene TRBV10-3, with unresolved D. Between the trimmed V and J ends, which lost 8 bases and 10 bases, there was a span of 9 bases. Per the germline V gene, CDR1 is ENHRY and CDR2 is SYGVKD. The CDR3 contains 10 residues. This chain's CDR3 is CAIGVDEQFF. CDR3 nucleotides: TGTGCCATCGGTGTTGACGAGCAGTTCTTC.

This clonotype was found a few times. The V call is TRBV12-3 or TRBV12-4, the J call TRBJ2-3, with 8 bases identical to TRBD2. The CDR3 loop spans 18 amino acids. The ends lost 4 bases at V and 2 bases at J; junction bases unmatched: 14. The CDR3 reads CASSSLNVRGAFTDTQYF. The CDR3 DNA is TGTGCCAGCAGTTCCCTCAATGTGCGGGGGGCCTTCACAGATACGCAGTATTTT.

Concerning this clonotype itself: The junction shows a germline mismatch at one end, possibly a read error. The rearrangement uses TRBV20-1 and TRBJ2-5; TRBD2 might be the D (5 bases). The CDR3 has 11 residues. CDR1 and CDR2 from the germline V gene are DFQATT and SNEGSKA (reference sequence). CDR3 coding DNA: TGCAGTGCTAGTGATGGAGATTCCGGGGACTTC. Translated, it gives CSASDGDSGDF.

This clonotype was observed many times. The V and J genes are TRBV11-2 and TRBJ2-3; 9 bases map to TRBD2. In germline, CDR1 is SGHAT, CDR2 FQNNGV. With 4 bases clipped from V and 3 bases from J, the junction kept 11 bases outside the gene matches. CDR3 size: 17 residues. CDR3 in DNA: TGTGCCAGCAGCTCCTTAGCGGGGGCCTTCGGAACAGATACGCAGTATTTT. Its translation is CASSSLAGAFGTDTQYF.

V usage is TRBV7-3 and J usage is TRBJ2-1, with 7 nucleotides matching TRBD2. Looked up from germline, CDR1 is SGHTA and CDR2 is FQGTGA. J gave up 4 bases and V 1 base, and 4 bases lay outside the gene matches. The CDR3 spans 15 residues. The DNA for the CDR3 is TGTGCCAGCAGCTTAAATAGCGGGTTTTACAATGAGCAGTTCTTC. It is translated as CASSLNSGFYNEQFF.

The chain links TRBV20-1 to TRBJ2-2, with 8 bases lining up with TRBD1. Germline trimming cut 4 bases from V and 0 bases from J; bases unmatched to any gene: 4. This CDR3 comprises 15 residues. The germline CDR1 and CDR2 sequences are DFQATT and SNEGSKA (reference sequence). The CDR3 sequence: CSATRGQANTGELFF. CDR3 nucleotides: TGCAGTGCTACTCGGGGACAGGCGAACACCGGGGAGCTGTTTTTT.

This clonotype has ten or more counts. The chain combines TRBV7-2 with TRBJ2-5; D is ambiguous. CDR1 and CDR2 (germline): SGHTA, FQGNSA. V lost 0 bases to trimming and J lost 5 bases, with 10 bases between them. The CDR3 has 14 residues. The CDR3 DNA follows: TGTGCCAGCAGCTTAGCCGGCCCCGGGGAGACCCAGTACTTC. The encoded protein is CASSLAGPGETQYF.

This clonotype was recorded many times. The chain carries TRBV7-2 and TRBJ2-1; D remains ambiguous. CDR1 and CDR2 (germline): SGHTA, FQGNSA. Deletions cut 4 bases from V and 7 bases from J, with 8 bases between. The CDR3 length is 12 residues. The CDR3 DNA sequence: TGTGCCAGCAGCTATAGGAGAAATGAGCAGTTCTTC. It yields the protein CASSYRRNEQFF.

J is TRBJ1-2 and V is TRBV20-1; tentative D call: TRBD1 (6 bases). There are 14 residues in the CDR3. The germline V gene has CDR1 DFQATT and CDR2 SNEGSKA (reference sequence). V was clipped by 2 bases and J by 4 bases, with 14 bases between them. DNA of the CDR3: TGCAGTGCTAGACCGGGACATCAAATCTATGGCTACACCTTC. As protein: CSARPGHQIYGYTF.

Note on this clonotype: This may stem from a read error, because a much larger clone lies one nucleotide away. V gene TRBV12-3 or TRBV12-4 combines with J gene TRBJ2-3; possible D gene TRBD2, 6 bases. The CDR3 runs to 19 residues. The CDR3 sequence: CASSVPEDTISTSTDMQYF. The CDR3 nucleotides read TGTGCCAGCAGTGTCCCCGAAGACACGATATCCACTAGCACAGATATGCAGTATTTT.

This clonotype turned up a few times. The chain has TRBV20-1 and TRBJ2-5; TRBD2 agrees at 14 bases. V trimming: 5 bases; J trimming: 5 bases; junction bases outside the gene matches: 7. Germline V gene lookup returns CDR1 DFQATT and CDR2 SNEGSKA (reference sequence). The CDR3 spans 15 residues. The CDR3: CSARGTSGSTETQYF. The DNA for the CDR3 is TGCAGTGCTCGAGGGACTAGCGGGAGTACTGAGACCCAGTACTTC.

In the case of this clonotype: One end of the junction fails to match germline, which may point to a read error. The genes are TRBV6-2 or TRBV6-3 and TRBJ2-7; D possibly corresponds to TRBD1 (6 bases). Germline loops: CDR1 MNHEY, CDR2 SVGEGT. There are 11 residues in the CDR3. The CDR3 nucleotides read TGTGCCAGCAGAATTGGCCGGGACACTTGCTTC. It codes for CASRIGRDTCF.

This clonotype was observed a handful of times. This rearrangement joins TRBV20-1 to TRBJ1-6; TRBD1 agrees at 7 bases. The germline V gene has CDR1 DFQATT and CDR2 SNEGSKA (reference sequence). The ends lost 7 bases at V and 10 bases at J; junction bases unmatched: 10. The CDR3 runs to 13 residues. The CDR3 region has the DNA TGCAGTGGGCAGACAGGGATGGACTCACCCCTCCACTTT. This translates into CSGQTGMDSPLHF.

This clonotype was counted only a few times. The rearrangement uses TRBV3-1 and TRBJ1-1; D not resolved. The V and J ends lost 4 bases and 2 bases respectively, with 14 bases between them. This CDR3 is 15 amino acids long. The germline CDR1 and CDR2 sequences are LGHDT and YNNKEL (reference sequence). The CDR3 sequence is CASSRTVGGNTEAFF. The CDR3 region has the DNA TGTGCCAGCAGCCGGACCGTAGGCGGAAACACTGAAGCTTTCTTT.

In its sample, this clonotype was seen a few times. This chain joins TRBV7-2 and TRBJ2-7, with TRBD1 matching 7 bases. The CDR3 contains 14 residues. Per germline, CDR1 SGHTA and CDR2 FQGNSA. With V trimmed by 5 bases and J by 7 bases, 11 bases remained unmatched. CDR3 sequence: CASSPKTGWQEQYF. In DNA, the CDR3 is TGTGCCAGCAGCCCAAAGACAGGGTGGCAAGAGCAGTACTTC.

This clonotype was counted a few times. The chain is built from TRBV30 and TRBJ1-2, with D hard to call. Germline CDR1 GTSNPN, CDR2 SVGIG (reference sequence). This CDR3 has 13 amino acids. V was clipped by 7 bases and J by 4 bases, with 16 bases between them. The CDR3 loop reads CAYLTAASYGYTF. CDR3 DNA sequence: TGTGCCTACCTGACTGCCGCCAGCTATGGCTACACCTTC.

This clonotype showed up many times. The chain employs TRBV28 and TRBJ2-3, with TRBD2 matching over 9 bases. Unmatched junction bases numbered 6, after V lost 8 bases and J lost 0 bases. The CDR3 consists of 15 residues. Germline CDR1 is MDHEN and CDR2 is SYDVKM. Here the CDR3 reads CASSPRGGSTDTQYF. CDR3 sequence (DNA): TGTGCCAGCTCCCCGCGGGGGGGGAGCACAGATACGCAGTATTTT. Full variable domain (rest looked up from reference TRBV28 and TRBJ2-3): DVKVTQSSRYLVKRTGEKVFLECVQDMDHENMFWYRQDPGLGLRLIYFSYDVKMKEKGDIPEGYSVSREKKERFSLILESASTNQTSMYLCASSPRGGSTDTQYFGPGTRLTVL.

This clonotype has just a few counts. CDR3 in amino acids: CASSVKRTAYEQYF. The CDR3 DNA reads as TGTGCCAGCAGTGTTAAGCGGACAGCCTACGAGCAGTACTTC. V is TRBV2 and J is TRBJ2-7, with a tentative D call TRBD1 (6 bases). Germline CDR1 SNHLY, CDR2 FYNNEI. This CDR3 comprises 14 residues. The V end was cut by 4 bases, the J end by 2 bases, with 12 bases between.

In this sample, this clonotype turned up a few times. The rearrangement joins TRBV12-3 or TRBV12-4 to TRBJ1-6; D unresolved. This CDR3 is 12 amino acids long. Deletions cut 1 base from V and 11 bases from J, with 6 bases between. The CDR3 bases are TGTGCCAGCAGTTTAGGGGAAACACCCCTCCACTTT. Its protein product is CASSLGETPLHF.

This clonotype was seen more than once but under ten times. The rearrangement joins TRBV29-1 to TRBJ1-1, with D maybe TRBD1 (5 bases). Trimming pared 3 bases from V and 6 bases from J, leaving 11 bases between. The germline V gene encodes CDR1 SQVTM and CDR2 ANQGSEA. The CDR3 covers 12 residues. CDR3 loop: CSVELAGPEAFF. In DNA, the CDR3 is TGCAGCGTTGAGTTGGCGGGACCTGAAGCTTTCTTT. Using reference TRBV29-1 and TRBJ1-1 for the parts outside the CDR3, the full variable domain is SAVISQKPSRDICQRGTSLTIQCQVDSQVTMMFWYRQQPGQSLTLIATANQGSEATYESGFVIDKFPISRPNLTFSTLTVSNMSPEDSSIYLCSVELAGPEAFFGQGTRLTVV.

This clonotype came up a few times. This chain uses TRBV21-1 with TRBJ2-1; no check of the table's D call, TRBD1, against the DNA was made. TRBV21-1 is termed a pseudogene. The CDR3 length is 12 residues. The CDR3 DNA sequence: TGTACCAGCAACACAAGGGGTAAAGGGGAGTTCTTC. Amino acid sequence: CTSNTRGKGEFF.

A few counts support this clonotype. The gene calls are TRBV29-1 and TRBJ1-1, with unresolved D. The V gene's germline CDR1 is SQVTM and CDR2 ANQGSEA. V lost 3 bases to trimming and J lost 1 base, with 12 bases between them. This CDR3 has 14 residues. The chain's CDR3 is CSVDSPWANTEAFF. In DNA form, the CDR3 reads TGCAGCGTTGATAGCCCTTGGGCGAACACTGAAGCTTTCTTT.

The V and J genes are TRBV28 and TRBJ2-7; D is perhaps TRBD1 or TRBD2 (5 bases each). The V gene's germline CDR1 is MDHEN and CDR2 SYDVKM. The CDR3 totals 18 residues. V shed 5 bases and J shed 0 bases, with 23 bases lying between them. CDR3 residues: CASSPTGRTSYTSYEQYF. The CDR3, as DNA: TGTGCCAGCAGTCCAACGGGACGGACATCGTACACCTCCTACGAGCAGTACTTC.

The rearrangement joins TRBV20-1 to TRBJ2-3; D perhaps matches TRBD2 (6 bases). V lost 3 bases to trimming and J lost 6 bases, with 19 bases between them. Germline V gene lookup returns CDR1 DFQATT and CDR2 SNEGSKA (reference sequence). The CDR3 covers 15 residues. CDR3 coding DNA: TGCAGTGCTAGGATATTGGGACTCGACGGGGATACGCAGTATTTT. It is translated as CSARILGLDGDTQYF.

The rearrangement joins TRBV10-3 to TRBJ2-7, with TRBD2 matching 7 bases. The germline CDR1 and CDR2 sequences are ENHRY and SYGVKD. There are 15 residues in the CDR3. V was clipped by 0 bases and J by 5 bases; unmatched bases: 7. The CDR3, as DNA: TGTGCCATCAGTGAGTCGGGCCACCGGGGGGACGAGCAGTACTTC. Translating it yields CAISESGHRGDEQYF.

The rearrangement joins TRBV4-1 to TRBJ2-7; TRBD2 matches 12 bases. Trimming removed 2 bases from V and 9 bases from J; junction bases left unmatched: 8. This CDR3 is built from 15 residues. CDR1 and CDR2 (germline): MGHRA, YSYEKL. The CDR3: CASSQQTSGSKLQYF. The CDR3 bases are TGCGCCAGCAGCCAACAGACTAGCGGGAGTAAGTTGCAGTACTTC.